Listed below are T cell receptor beta chains from one sample, sequenced in a study of blood T cell repertoires in COVID-19. Repertoires were generated with immunoSEQ multiplex PCR, while TCRdb's copy carries only in-frame clones and drops some. The sample includes roughly 97,000 clones, about 89% of them seen just once. The sequenced sample consisted of peripheral blood. The receptors here all came from a human donor in a cohort sampled during active COVID-19. The CDR3 runs from the conserved cysteine through the conserved F or W. A D gene is named only where the DNA matches it firmly. The listing skips clone size in some rows; elsewhere it reads once, few, many or a size class.

d_gene | abundance | j_gene | v_gene | CDR3aa | CDR3nt
NA | NA | TRBJ2-7 | TRBV6-5 | CASSYLNRVYEQYF | TGTGCCAGCAGTTACTTGAACAGAGTCTACGAGCAGTACTTC
NA | NA | TRBJ2-1 | TRBV9 | CASSVTSYNEQFF | TGTGCCAGCAGCGTAACCAGCTACAATGAGCAGTTCTTC
NA | once | TRBJ2-3 | TRBV5-1 | CASSHSSTDTQYF | TGCGCCAGCAGCCACTCAAGCACAGATACGCAGTATTTT
TRBD2 | NA | TRBJ2-3 | TRBV24-1 | CATSDFGTSGTDTQYF | TGTGCCACCAGTGATTTCGGGACTAGCGGAACAGATACGCAGTATTTT
TRBD1 | once | TRBJ1-2 | TRBV19 | CASRDRGLSGYTF | TGTGCCAGTAGGGACAGGGGGCTAAGTGGCTACACCTTC
TRBD1 | NA | TRBJ1-4 | TRBV20-1 | CSVLGTDSLFF | TGCAGTGTTCTAGGGACAGATTCACTGTTTTTT
NA | many | TRBJ2-7 | TRBV19 | CATRSDRRYEQYF | TGTGCCACCCGGTCGGACAGACGTTACGAGCAGTACTTC
NA | NA | TRBJ2-5 | TRBV9 | CASSVGTQETQYF | TGTGCCAGCAGCGTAGGGACACAAGAGACCCAGTACTTC
NA | NA | TRBJ1-4 | TRBV7-2 | CASSLAINEKLFF | TGTGCCAGCAGCTTGGCCATTAATGAAAAACTGTTTTTT
NA | NA | TRBJ1-1 | TRBV2 | CASSPGRGMKAFF | TGTGCCAGCAGCCCCGGGCGGGGTATGAAAGCTTTCTTT
NA | NA | TRBJ1-4 | TRBV25-1 | CASSPRGNEKLFF | TGTGCCAGCAGCCCCCGGGGTAATGAAAAACTGTTTTTT
NA | NA | TRBJ2-2 | TRBV6-5 | CASRGLTGELFF | TGTGCCAGCAGGGGACTCACCGGGGAGCTGTTTTTT
TRBD1 | NA | TRBJ2-7 | TRBV11-3 | CASSPRDRGRLEQYF | TGTGCCAGCAGCCCCCGGGACAGGGGCCGTCTCGAGCAGTACTTC
TRBD1 | NA | TRBJ1-2 | TRBV7-9 | CASSSLGTGQYGYTF | TGTGCCAGCAGCTCCCTCGGGACAGGTCAATATGGCTACACCTTC
NA | NA | TRBJ1-5 | TRBV5-5 | CASSLWGGSSSNQPQHF | TGTGCCAGCAGCTTGTGGGGAGGGAGCTCGAGCAATCAGCCCCAGCATTTT
NA | once | TRBJ2-7 | TRBV19 | CASSIPGEGYEQYF | TGTGCCAGTAGTATCCCGGGGGAAGGATACGAGCAGTACTTC
NA | NA | TRBJ2-3 | TRBV6-5 | CASSYSTAGARDTQYF | TGTGCCAGCAGTTACTCGACTGCGGGGGCCCGAGATACGCAGTATTTT
TRBD1 | NA | TRBJ2-1 | TRBV2 | CASMDGTGIFGEQFF | TGTGCCAGCATGGACGGGACAGGGATATTCGGAGAGCAGTTCTTC
TRBD1 | NA | TRBJ2-1 | TRBV5-4 | CASIKQGAGVDEQFF | TGTGCCAGCATCAAACAGGGGGCCGGGGTGGATGAGCAGTTCTTC
NA | NA | TRBJ2-3 | TRBV24-1 | CATSESGTQYF | TGTGCCACCAGTGAGAGTGGTACGCAGTATTTT
NA | NA | TRBJ1-6 | TRBV5-1 | CASSLAGGVNSPLHF | TGCGCCAGCAGCTTGGCCGGGGGGGTAAATTCACCCCTCCACTTT
NA | NA | TRBJ1-5 | TRBV27 | CASSGQNSNQPQHF | TGTGCCAGCAGTGGACAGAACAGCAATCAGCCCCAGCATTTT
NA | NA | TRBJ1-4 | TRBV6-5 | CASGIYRANEKLFF | TGTGCCAGCGGGATCTACAGGGCTAATGAAAAACTGTTTTTT
NA | NA | TRBJ1-5 | TRBV2 | CASSGEKSQPQHF | TGTGCCAGCAGTGGCGAGAAGAGCCAGCCCCAGCATTTT
TRBD1 | once | TRBJ2-7 | TRBV12-3/TRBV12-4 | CASSKRQGSEQYF | TGTGCCAGCAGCAAAAGACAGGGATCGGAGCAGTACTTC
NA | NA | TRBJ1-1 | TRBV6-6 | CASIQGRGWNTEAFF | TGTGCCAGCATCCAAGGTCGGGGTTGGAACACTGAAGCTTTCTTT
NA | NA | TRBJ1-1 | TRBV28 | CASRPRQANTEAFF | TGTGCCAGCAGACCCCGACAGGCGAACACTGAAGCTTTCTTT
NA | NA | TRBJ1-2 | TRBV13 | CASSPPEDYGYTF | TGTGCCAGCAGCCCTCCTGAGGACTATGGCTACACCTTC
TRBD1 | NA | TRBJ2-7 | TRBV30 | CAWGRGTGAYEQYF | TGTGCCTGGGGAAGGGGGACAGGGGCCTACGAGCAGTACTTC
NA | NA | TRBJ2-7 | TRBV10-3 | CAIGRGQIYEQYF | TGTGCCATCGGCAGGGGCCAGATCTACGAGCAGTACTTC
TRBD1 | NA | TRBJ2-4 | TRBV4-2 | CASSQEGGYGQGAPLQYF | TGTGCCAGCAGCCAAGAGGGTGGGTACGGGCAGGGGGCTCCCCTCCAGTACTTC
TRBD2 | NA | TRBJ2-5 | TRBV9 | CASSVGSGTRETQYF | TGTGCCAGCAGCGTAGGTAGCGGGACACGGGAGACCCAGTACTTC
TRBD1 | NA | TRBJ1-5 | TRBV10-1 | CASSESGIGQGPYNQPQHF | TGCGCCAGCAGTGAGTCGGGGATCGGACAGGGGCCCTACAATCAGCCCCAGCATTTT
NA | NA | TRBJ1-5 | TRBV28 | CASREGSNQPQHF | TGTGCCAGCAGGGAGGGGAGCAATCAGCCCCAGCATTTT
TRBD2 | NA | TRBJ2-7 | TRBV27 | CASSLGTSGSYEQYF | TGTGCCAGCAGTCTAGGGACTAGCGGATCCTACGAGCAGTACTTC
NA | NA | TRBJ2-7 | TRBV28 | CASSNRGDTYEQYF | TGTGCCAGCAGTAATCGAGGGGACACCTACGAGCAGTACTTC
NA | once | TRBJ2-1 | TRBV28 | CASSLIGVKANEQFF | TGTGCCAGCAGTTTAATAGGGGTTAAAGCTAATGAGCAGTTCTTC
NA | NA | TRBJ2-7 | TRBV28 | CASSSGGEGTYEQYF | TGTGCCAGCAGTTCGGGGGGCGAGGGCACCTACGAGCAGTACTTC
TRBD1 | few | TRBJ1-5 | TRBV6-6 | CASSSTGGDQPQHF | TGTGCCAGCAGTTCGACAGGGGGGGACCAGCCCCAGCATTTT
NA | NA | TRBJ2-5 | TRBV14 | CASSQWGGKSQETQYF | TGTGCCAGCAGCCAATGGGGCGGGAAAAGTCAAGAGACCCAGTACTTC
NA | NA | TRBJ2-1 | TRBV12-3/TRBV12-4 | CASSLASANEQFF | TGTGCCAGCAGTTTGGCTAGCGCGAATGAGCAGTTCTTC
NA | NA | TRBJ1-1 | TRBV10-3 | CAISESSRGHNTEAFF | TGTGCCATCAGTGAGTCGAGTAGGGGACATAACACTGAAGCTTTCTTT
NA | NA | TRBJ2-2 | TRBV30 | CAWSVQGRGTGELFF | TGTGCCTGGAGTGTACAGGGAAGGGGCACCGGGGAGCTGTTTTTT
TRBD1 | once | TRBJ1-2 | TRBV6-5 | CASSSPPGGRGYGYTF | TGTGCCAGCAGTTCTCCTCCAGGGGGCCGTGGCTATGGCTACACCTTC
NA | few | TRBJ1-1 | TRBV27 | CASIKGGSTEAFF | TGTGCCAGCATCAAGGGGGGGAGCACTGAAGCTTTCTTT
NA | NA | TRBJ2-2 | TRBV9 | CASSAARGAKNTGELFF | TGTGCCAGCAGCGCCGCTCGCGGGGCCAAGAACACCGGGGAGCTGTTTTTT
NA | NA | TRBJ1-5 | TRBV18 | CASTPREGQPQHF | TGTGCCAGCACCCCGAGGGAGGGTCAGCCCCAGCATTTT
NA | NA | TRBJ2-5 | TRBV11-1 | CASSLRGGVQETQYF | TGTGCCAGCAGCTTAAGGGGGGGGGTCCAAGAGACCCAGTACTTC
TRBD2 | NA | TRBJ2-6 | TRBV19 | CASSYGLAGSTWANVLTF | TGTGCCAGTAGTTACGGACTAGCGGGGTCCACTTGGGCCAACGTCCTGACTTTC
NA | NA | TRBJ1-2 | TRBV2 | CASSEGASFYGYTF | TGTGCCAGCAGTGAAGGGGCATCCTTCTATGGCTACACCTTC
NA | NA | TRBJ1-4 | TRBV27 | CASGALRQKLFF | TGTGCCAGCGGGGCACTTCGACAAAAACTGTTTTTT
NA | NA | TRBJ1-2 | TRBV7-2 | CASSYHPEGWGYTF | TGTGCCAGCAGCTACCACCCTGAGGGATGGGGCTACACCTTC
NA | NA | TRBJ2-7 | TRBV15 | CATSSPSSYEQYF | TGTGCCACCTCTTCCCCGAGCTCCTACGAGCAGTACTTC
NA | few | TRBJ2-7 | TRBV11-2 | CASSNSAEQYF | TGTGCCAGCAGCAACAGTGCCGAGCAGTACTTC
NA | NA | TRBJ1-6 | TRBV7-9 | CASSPLSGKRSPLHF | TGTGCCAGCAGCCCATTATCCGGGAAGCGGTCACCCCTCCACTTT
TRBD2 | NA | TRBJ2-7 | TRBV28 | CASRVAGLREQYF | TGTGCCAGCAGAGTAGCGGGACTCCGCGAGCAGTACTTC
TRBD2 | NA | TRBJ2-5 | TRBV3-1/TRBV3-2 | CASSQVLASGTQETQYF | TGTGCCAGCAGCCAAGTACTGGCTAGCGGTACCCAAGAGACCCAGTACTTC
NA | NA | TRBJ2-7 | TRBV27 | CASSRGGANYEQYF | TGTGCCAGCAGTAGAGGGGGGGCGAACTACGAGCAGTACTTC
TRBD1 | NA | TRBJ2-7 | TRBV11-2 | CASSFRDRPYEQYF | TGTGCCAGCAGCTTCCGGGACAGACCCTACGAGCAGTACTTC
NA | once | TRBJ2-5 | TRBV25-1 | CASSGQGITETQYF | TGTGCCAGCAGTGGGCAGGGGATTACGGAGACCCAGTACTTC